This T cell receptor beta chain is drawn from a study of beta chain features in type 1 diabetes. General study results and limits: Patients' naive, central memory and Treg TCRB repertoires seemed closer to one another than those of healthy donors. Moderate but significant shortening of TCRB CDR3s was recorded in all four CD4+ subsets from Type 1 diabetes patients.

In this sample, this clone turned up many times. Its antigen is still unknown. Isolated RNA was reverse transcribed in full, so expressed TCRB transcripts were sequenced. Produced via immunoSEQ multiplex PCR; TCRdb's table is partial and in-frame only. Here the sample spans more than 100,000 clones, 9% being singletons. Every single donor gave one heparinised blood draw, and these averaged around 0.12 L. Sorting gave populations that all exceeded 98% purity. CDR3 size: 13 residues. With V trimmed by 8 bases and J by 5 bases, 8 bases remained unmatched. The germline CDR1 and CDR2 sequences are SNHLY and FYNNEI.

Source material: central memory CD4+ T cells from blood. This sequence joins TRBV2 and TRBJ2-5; 7 nucleotides match TRBD2. The receptor was derived from a man aged 25-45 years with type 1 diabetes. This CDR3 reads CASGDYPGETQYF. The DNA for the CDR3 is TGTGCCAGCGGGGACTACCCGGGGGAGACCCAGTACTTC.